Each of the 20 T cell receptor beta chains below was sequenced from the same sample in a study of blood T cell repertoires in COVID-19. Measured with immunoSEQ multiplex PCR; TCRdb has only the in-frame clones, and not every one. The table shows 250,000 or so clones, with under 85% occurring only once. Sequenced material: peripheral blood. Source of these receptors: a young man who had recovered from COVID-19.

This chain links TRBV7-9 with TRBJ1-1; 7 bases map to TRBD1. This CDR3 region has 12 residues. The ends lost 0 bases at V and 9 bases at J; junction bases unmatched: 1. The germline V gene has CDR1 SEHNR and CDR2 FQNEAQ (reference sequence). CDR3 DNA: TGTGCCAGCAGCTTAGCGGGACAGCAAGCTTTCTTT. This sequence encodes CASSLAGQQAFF.

This chain uses TRBV2 with TRBJ1-2; TRBD1 is a possible D gene (6 bases). Germline V gives CDR1 SNHLY, CDR2 FYNNEI. V shed 6 bases and J shed 5 bases, with 16 bases lying between them. The CDR3 has 14 residues. CDR3 sequence: CASRPQGGEYGYTF. The CDR3 nucleotides are TGTGCCAGCAGACCACAGGGAGGGGAATATGGCTACACCTTC.

In its sample, this clone was seen a few times. The rearrangement uses TRBV3-1 (or the pseudogene TRBV3-2) and TRBJ1-2; D is unresolved. This CDR3 is 11 amino acids long. CDR1 is LGHDT and CDR2 is YNNKEL in the germline V gene (reference sequence). The V end was cut by 0 bases, the J end by 7 bases, with 3 bases between. The chain's CDR3 is CASSQDSGYTF. The CDR3 nucleotides read TGTGCCAGCAGCCAAGATAGTGGCTACACCTTC.

The chain uses TRBV9 and TRBJ1-1; the D is unclear. Germline lookup yields CDR1 SGDLS and CDR2 YYNGEE. The CDR3 totals 13 residues. Trimming cost V 2 bases and J 4 bases, with 9 bases left between them. The CDR3 loop is CASSVSSLTEAFF. CDR3 DNA sequence: TGTGCCAGCAGCGTTTCCTCCCTCACTGAAGCTTTCTTT.

The rearrangement uses TRBV6-6 and TRBJ2-5, with 9 nucleotides matching TRBD2. Germline lookup yields CDR1 MNHNY and CDR2 SVGAGI (reference sequence). Unmatched junction bases numbered 3, after V lost 5 bases and J lost 5 bases. The CDR3 is 13 residues long. CDR3 in amino acids: CASSRGGVETQYF. In DNA, the CDR3 is TGTGCCAGCAGTCGCGGGGGGGTGGAGACCCAGTACTTC.

This chain connects TRBV15 to TRBJ1-4; D is possibly TRBD1 (6 bases). CDR3 length equals 13 residues. V lost 3 bases and J lost 8, with 10 bases in between. Germline CDR1 LNHNV, CDR2 YYDKDF (reference sequence). The DNA of the CDR3 is TGTGCCACCAGCAGTGGGACAAGGGAAAAACTGTTTTTT. This sequence encodes CATSSGTREKLFF.

Remarks on this clone: This sample also contains other DNA sequences that code for the same CDR3. DNA for the CDR3: TGTGCCAGCAGTGCGGGATACACTGAAGCTTTCTTT. Translated: CASSAGYTEAFF. J is TRBJ1-1 and V is TRBV2, with D unresolved. Trimming pared 4 bases from V and 3 bases from J, leaving 6 bases between. From germline, CDR1 is SNHLY and CDR2 FYNNEI. There are 12 residues in the CDR3.

The CDR3 nucleotides read TGCAGCGTAAACAGGGGCCAACACACAGATACGCAGTATTTT. Its protein is CSVNRGQHTDTQYF. The chain is built from TRBV29-1 and TRBJ2-3, with TRBD1 matching 7 bases. Germline CDR1 reads SQVTM; CDR2 reads ANQGSEA. This CDR3 is built from 14 residues. The V gene end was trimmed by 6 bases and the J gene end by 2 bases; junction bases not matched to a gene: 8.

The V gene is TRBV28, the J gene TRBJ2-1; 11 positions agree with TRBD2. Germline CDR1 and CDR2: MDHEN and SYDVKM. Trimming cost V 6 bases and J 8 bases; bases outside gene matches: 9. This CDR3 region has 15 residues. In DNA, the CDR3 is TGTGCCAGCAGCATCACTAGCGGGGGTTTCGATGAGCAGTTCTTC. It translates to CASSITSGGFDEQFF.

V and J are TRBV2 and TRBJ1-6, with D tentatively TRBD1 (5 bases). V was clipped by 7 bases and J by 7 bases, with 14 bases between them. The CDR3 extends over 14 amino acids. Germline CDR1 reads SNHLY; CDR2 reads FYNNEI. CDR3 amino acids: CASTARRGNSPLHF. For the CDR3, the DNA is TGTGCCAGCACCGCTAGGCGGGGGAATTCACCCCTCCACTTT.

The CDR3: CASRAQGNTGELFF. The DNA for the CDR3 is TGTGCCAGCAGGGCACAGGGGAACACCGGGGAGCTGTTTTTT. The gene calls are TRBV2 and TRBJ2-2; TRBD1 might be the D (6 bases). The germline V gene has CDR1 SNHLY and CDR2 FYNNEI. The V end lost 6 bases, the J end lost 1 base, and 9 bases lay between the germline ends. CDR3 length: 14 residues.

The chain joins TRBV5-1 to TRBJ2-1; a possible D gene is TRBD1 (6 bases). From germline, CDR1 is SGHRS and CDR2 YFSETQ. This CDR3 spans 14 amino acids. V was cut by 0 bases and J by 5 bases, with 9 bases left in between. CDR3 in DNA: TGCGCCAGCAGCTTGGGGGACATCAACAATGAGCAGTTCTTC. This sequence encodes CASSLGDINNEQFF. The complete variable domain, with remaining parts taken from reference TRBV5-1 and TRBJ2-1, reads KAGVTQTPRYLIKTRGQQVTLSCSPISGHRSVSWYQQTPGQGLQFLFEYFSETQRNKGNFPGRFSGRQFSNSRSEMNVSTLELGDSALYLCASSLGDINNEQFFGPGTRLTVL.

The genes are TRBV7-3 and TRBJ1-1; D is unclear. V dropped 1 base and J dropped 5 bases, with 8 bases sitting between them. Germline V gene lookup returns CDR1 SGHTA and CDR2 FQGTGA. This CDR3 is built from 13 residues. The CDR3 protein is CASSLNYGTEAFF. In nucleotides, the CDR3 is TGTGCCAGCAGCTTAAACTACGGGACTGAAGCTTTCTTT.

The chain combines TRBV5-4 with TRBJ2-3, with 16 bases matching TRBD2. There are 17 residues in the CDR3. CDR1 is SGHNT, CDR2 YYREEE, per germline (reference sequence). Trimming removed 7 bases from V and 5 bases from J; junction bases left unmatched: 10. CDR3 in amino acids: CASQVGTSGGGLDTQYF. The CDR3 region has the DNA TGTGCCAGCCAAGTGGGGACTAGCGGGGGGGGTCTAGATACGCAGTATTTT.

CDR3 DNA sequence: TGTGCCAGCAGCCCTTGGGACAGGGCAAATGAAAAACTGTTTTTT. Encoded protein: CASSPWDRANEKLFF. The chain recombines TRBV7-9 with TRBJ1-4; 9 nucleotides line up with TRBD1. Per the germline V gene, CDR1 is SEHNR and CDR2 is FQNEAQ (reference sequence). The CDR3 extends over 15 amino acids. With 5 bases clipped from V and 5 bases from J, the junction kept 6 bases outside the gene matches.

V is TRBV3-1 (or the pseudogene TRBV3-2) and J is TRBJ2-7, with D possibly TRBD1 on 7 matching bases. This CDR3 comprises 14 residues. Germline V gene lookup returns CDR1 LGHDT and CDR2 YNNKEL (reference sequence). Trimming removed 4 bases at V and 1 base at J, with 11 bases between. CDR3 sequence: CASSPRDSSYEQYF. CDR3 in DNA: TGTGCCAGCAGCCCGCGGGACAGTTCCTACGAGCAGTACTTC.

The V call is TRBV19, the J call TRBJ1-2, with 7 nucleotides matching TRBD1. V shed 7 bases and J 7 bases; nucleotides not matched to a gene: 15. The CDR3 runs 15 residues. Germline loops: CDR1 LNHDA, CDR2 SQIVND (reference sequence). The chain's CDR3 is CASILSVTGYSGYTF. DNA for the CDR3: TGTGCCAGTATCCTCTCGGTGACAGGGTATAGTGGCTACACCTTC.

This clone was seen once. The rearrangement uses TRBV11-1 and TRBJ2-1, with 8 bases lining up with TRBD2. This CDR3 spans 15 amino acids. V gave up 4 bases and J gave up 2 bases; unmatched junction bases: 4. In germline, CDR1 is SGHAT, CDR2 FQDESV (reference sequence). The CDR3 is CASSWGLGTYNEQFF. In DNA form, the CDR3 reads TGTGCCAGCAGCTGGGGACTAGGAACCTACAATGAGCAGTTCTTC.

This clone was detected once. J is TRBJ2-1 and V is TRBV11-3, with D tentatively TRBD1 (6 bases). This CDR3 is built from 14 residues. V lost 5 bases to trimming and J lost 3 bases, with 11 bases between them. Germline V gene sequence: CDR1 SGHNT, CDR2 YENEEA. The CDR3 loop reads CASSPGTRYNEQFF. Written as DNA, the CDR3 is TGTGCCAGCAGCCCTGGGACACGCTACAATGAGCAGTTCTTC.

The chain combines TRBV6-5 with TRBJ2-4; D remains unclear. Germline values: CDR1 MNHEY, CDR2 SVGAGI. The V and J ends lost 0 bases and 7 bases respectively, with 13 bases between them. CDR3 size: 15 residues. The CDR3 DNA reads as TGTGCCAGCAGTTACTCAGCCAAATCGCTCAACATTCAGTACTTC. Translating it yields CASSYSAKSLNIQYF.